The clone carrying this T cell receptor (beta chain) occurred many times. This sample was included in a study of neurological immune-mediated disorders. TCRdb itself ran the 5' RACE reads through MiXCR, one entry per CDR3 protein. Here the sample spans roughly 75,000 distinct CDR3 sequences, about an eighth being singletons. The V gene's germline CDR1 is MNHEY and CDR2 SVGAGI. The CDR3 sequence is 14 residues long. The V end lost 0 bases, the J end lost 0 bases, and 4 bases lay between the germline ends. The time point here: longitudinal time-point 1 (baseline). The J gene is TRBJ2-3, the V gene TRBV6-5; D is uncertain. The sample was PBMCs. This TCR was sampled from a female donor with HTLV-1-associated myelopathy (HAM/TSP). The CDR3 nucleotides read TGTGCCAGCAGTTACTCGCCCAGCACAGATACGCAGTATTTT. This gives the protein CASSYSPSTDTQYF.